Listed below are T cell receptor beta chains from one sample, sequenced in a study of T cell responses to AZD1222 COVID-19 vaccine. TCRdb's table, derived via immunoSEQ multiplex PCR, lists solely in-frame clones and lacks some. This repertoire shows approximately 84,000 clones, around 82% found once; its top ten account for roughly 1.3%. The sample was peripheral blood, taken 28 days after the second AZD1222 dose. The receptors were gathered from an adult who received the AZD1222 COVID-19 vaccine. CDR3s include the opening cysteine and the closing phenylalanine or tryptophan. The D gene is left open where the match is weak. Only part of the rows carry a size: once, few, many, or a class if the clone is expanded.

J | D | size | V | CDR3 | DNA
TRBJ1-1 | - | - | TRBV24-1 | CATSAAGGMNTEAFF | TGTGCCACCAGTGCTGCGGGGGGCATGAACACTGAAGCTTTCTTT
TRBJ2-1 | - | - | TRBV10-2 | CASSGPNNEQFF | TGCGCCAGCAGTGGGCCTAACAATGAGCAGTTCTTC
TRBJ2-7 | TRBD1 | - | TRBV7-2 | CASSLNPAGQGMNEQYF | TGTGCCAGCAGCTTAAATCCGGCGGGACAGGGAATGAACGAGCAGTACTTC
TRBJ2-2 | - | - | TRBV11-3 | CASRVLANTGELFF | TGTGCCAGCAGGGTATTAGCGAACACCGGGGAGCTGTTTTTT
TRBJ1-1 | TRBD1 | - | TRBV18 | CASSPKTGGDTEAFF | TGTGCCAGCTCACCGAAGACAGGGGGGGACACTGAAGCTTTCTTT
TRBJ1-2 | TRBD1 | - | TRBV6-5 | CASSYTWTGGNYGYTF | TGTGCCAGCAGTTACACGTGGACAGGGGGCAACTATGGCTACACCTTC
TRBJ2-7 | TRBD1 | - | TRBV11-1 | CASSLSTGAEQYF | TGTGCCAGCAGCTTAAGTACAGGGGCCGAGCAGTACTTC
TRBJ1-2 | - | few | TRBV19 | CASSIASSVNYGYTF | TGTGCCAGTAGTATAGCATCCAGCGTTAACTATGGCTACACCTTC
TRBJ2-1 | TRBD2 | - | TRBV9 | CASSVVGGEQFF | TGTGCCAGCAGCGTAGTGGGAGGGGAGCAGTTCTTC
TRBJ1-1 | - | - | TRBV30 | CAWSATLNTEAFF | TGTGCCTGGTCCGCGACACTGAACACTGAAGCTTTCTTT
TRBJ2-1 | - | - | TRBV11-3 | CASSPGGLNEQFF | TGTGCCAGCAGCCCCGGGGGATTAAATGAGCAGTTCTTC
TRBJ2-3 | - | - | TRBV2 | CASSDGLKKDTQYF | TGTGCCAGCAGTGACGGGTTAAAGAAGGATACGCAGTATTTT
TRBJ1-4 | TRBD1 | - | TRBV27 | CASSFSQGAKLFF | TGTGCCAGCAGTTTTTCCCAGGGGGCGAAACTGTTTTTT
TRBJ1-2 | - | - | TRBV5-1 | CASSLAVQNYGYTF | TGCGCCAGCAGCTTGGCCGTACAAAACTATGGCTACACCTTC
TRBJ1-6 | TRBD1 | - | TRBV4-1 | CASSKDPGGWGQPNNSPLHF | TGCGCCAGCAGCAAAGATCCGGGGGGTTGGGGACAGCCGAATAATTCACCCCTCCACTTT
TRBJ2-6 | TRBD1 | - | TRBV5-1 | CASSLGTGGSLSGANVLTF | TGCGCCAGCAGCTTGGGGACAGGGGGCTCTCTCTCTGGGGCCAACGTCCTGACTTTC
TRBJ1-2 | TRBD1 | few | TRBV6-5 | CASTGDSYGYTF | TGTGCCAGCACCGGGGACAGCTATGGCTACACCTTC
TRBJ1-5 | TRBD1 | - | TRBV4-1 | CASSQRDSNNQPQHF | TGCGCCAGCAGCCAACGGGACAGTAACAATCAGCCCCAGCATTTT
TRBJ2-1 | - | - | TRBV2 | CATLTTRGSDNEQFF | TGTGCCACCCTAACGACTAGGGGGTCTGACAATGAGCAGTTCTTC
TRBJ1-5 | TRBD1 | - | TRBV9 | CASSPGTGASNQPQHF | TGTGCCAGCAGCCCCGGGACAGGGGCCTCCAATCAGCCCCAGCATTTT
TRBJ1-6 | - | - | TRBV5-4 | CASSPGGGNSPLHF | TGTGCCAGCAGCCCCGGGGGCGGTAATTCACCCCTCCACTTT
TRBJ1-6 | TRBD1 | - | TRBV5-6 | CASSAGQYNSPLHF | TGTGCCAGCAGCGCGGGACAGTATAATTCACCCCTCCACTTT
TRBJ2-7 | TRBD1 | - | TRBV6-6 | CASSYSGTGGGEQYF | TGTGCCAGCAGTTACTCCGGGACAGGGGGCGGCGAGCAGTACTTC
TRBJ1-2 | - | - | TRBV28 | CASSKQVNYGYTF | TGTGCCAGCAGCAAACAGGTTAACTATGGCTACACCTTC
TRBJ2-7 | - | - | TRBV4-2 | CASSQEAIRGVKQYF | TGTGCCAGCAGCCAAGAGGCTATCCGTGGGGTGAAGCAGTACTTC
TRBJ1-1 | TRBD1 | - | TRBV14 | CASSRIGDRNTEAFF | TGTGCCAGCAGCCGGATTGGGGACAGGAACACTGAAGCTTTCTTT
TRBJ1-3 | - | once | TRBV5-4 | CASSFYSGNTIYF | TGTGCCAGCAGCTTCTACAGTGGAAACACCATATATTTT
TRBJ2-5 | - | - | TRBV7-8 | CASSLAWARYFPPTRETQYF | TGTGCCAGCAGCTTAGCGTGGGCCAGATATTTCCCCCCAACACGAGAGACCCAGTACTTC
TRBJ1-1 | - | - | TRBV10-3 | CAIRLTLNTEAFF | TGTGCCATCCGCCTGACACTGAACACTGAAGCTTTCTTT
TRBJ1-5 | TRBD1 | - | TRBV4-3 | CASSQGYRRTGKGNQPQHF | TGCGCCAGCAGCCAAGGCTACAGGAGGACAGGGAAGGGCAATCAGCCCCAGCATTTT